This passage covers 18 T cell receptor beta chains from one sample sequenced in a study of T cell repertoires in cytomegalovirus infection (dated by TCRdb to the late 2010s). No antigen has been assigned to these receptors. Sequencing was carried out with an Illumina HiSeq 1500. TCRdb trimmed public reads at Q25 via fastp, called clones via MiXCR and kept in-frame beta chains. Rows with one shared CDR3 protein collapse into an entry with the most common genes and DNA. The sample has nearly 700,000 distinct CDR3 sequences on record, around 35% of them singletons. The top ten clones comprise about 18% of the sample. Read against the paper, the sample's treatment or condition label means: in vitro stimulation with specific CMV peptide epitopes to enrich CMV-specific T cells. The source was cultured PBMCs, collected from culture after CMV antigen stimulation. Source of these receptors: a human donor in good health (CMV status not recorded). Some clones in this sample may be carry-over from other donors' samples.

V gene TRBV20-1 combines with J gene TRBJ2-3; no clear D gene. The V end was cut by 1 base, the J end by 2 bases, with 7 bases between. Germline assignment: CDR1 DFQATT and CDR2 SNEGSKA (reference sequence). CDR3 length: 13 amino acids. CDR3 nucleotides: TGCAGTGCTAGAGGCGGACCCACAGATACGCAGTATTTT. It yields the protein CSARGGPTDTQYF.

The rearrangement joins TRBV5-6 to TRBJ2-3; TRBD2 matches 8 bases. This CDR3 is built from 16 residues. Germline V gives CDR1 SGHDT, CDR2 YYEEEE. The junction had 11 bases not matched to a gene; V was cut back by 3 bases and J by 5 bases. In DNA, the CDR3 is TGTGCCAGCAGCTGGGGGGTTAGCGGGACCATAGATACGCAGTATTTT. Its translation is CASSWGVSGTIDTQYF. Variable domain in full (rest from reference TRBV5-6 and TRBJ2-3): DAGVTQSPTHLIKTRGQQVTLRCSPKSGHDTVSWYQQALGQGPQFIFQYYEEEERQRGNFPDRFSGHQFPNYSSELNVNALLLGDSALYLCASSWGVSGTIDTQYFGPGTRLTVL.

This clonotype occurred a few times. The J gene is TRBJ1-1, the V gene TRBV5-4, with D tentatively TRBD1 (6 bases). The CDR3 is 15 residues long. The V and J ends lost 5 bases and 2 bases respectively, with 16 bases between them. Germline CDR1 is SGHNT and CDR2 is YYREEE (reference sequence). The DNA of the CDR3 is TGTGCCAGCAGTCCCCCGCCCGGGACAAACACTGAAGCTTTCTTT. Protein sequence: CASSPPPGTNTEAFF.

This clonotype was observed at least ten times. Here the CDR3 reads CASSPSTHLGDEQFF. CDR3 DNA: TGTGCCAGCTCACCGTCGACACACCTGGGGGATGAGCAGTTCTTC. The J gene is TRBJ2-1, the V gene TRBV18; D might be TRBD1 or TRBD2, each matching 5 bases. Germline V gives CDR1 KGHSH, CDR2 LQKENI. V was cut by 3 bases and J by 8 bases, with 17 bases left in between. CDR3 length: 15 amino acids.

J is TRBJ2-3 and V is TRBV11-2; 8 nucleotides align to TRBD2. The CDR3 consists of 14 residues. The trim removed 5 bases at V and 4 bases at J, leaving 5 bases unmatched. Germline V gene sequence: CDR1 SGHAT, CDR2 FQNNGV. The CDR3 here is CASSGGLGPDTQYF. The CDR3 nucleotides are TGTGCCAGCAGCGGGGGACTAGGCCCAGATACGCAGTATTTT.

This clonotype was seen ten or more times. This chain uses TRBV7-2 with TRBJ1-3; the D gene is possibly TRBD1 (5 bases). Trimming stripped 5 bases from V and 6 bases from J, with 17 bases between. CDR1 SGHTA and CDR2 FQGNSA come from the germline V gene. The CDR3 has 15 residues. CDR3 in DNA: TGTGCCAGCAGCGCCCAACCCCGGGGCGAAAACACCATATATTTT. It yields the protein CASSAQPRGENTIYF.

This clonotype occurred many times. This chain links TRBV7-2 with TRBJ2-7, with D unclear. The CDR3 is made up of 13 amino acids. Germline loops: CDR1 SGHTA, CDR2 FQGNSA. Trimming pared 5 bases from V and 6 bases from J, leaving 14 bases between. CDR3 bases: TGTGCCAGCAGCCAACGCCGCACGGTCGAGCAGTACTTC. It specifies CASSQRRTVEQYF.

This clonotype has only a few counts. The gene calls are TRBV7-8 and TRBJ1-6; 9 bases map to TRBD1. Germline CDR1 and CDR2: SGHVS and FQNEAQ. V shed 6 bases, J shed 7 bases, and the junction held 4 bases outside the gene matches. The CDR3 extends over 14 amino acids. CDR3 nucleotides: TGTGCCAGCAGGACCGGGACAGGGAATTCACCCCTCCACTTT. Its translation is CASRTGTGNSPLHF.

The chain employs TRBV10-3 and TRBJ1-5; D is unresolved. The CDR3 sequence is 14 residues long. Looked up from germline, CDR1 is ENHRY and CDR2 is SYGVKD. V was cut by 2 bases and J by 5 bases, with 10 bases left in between. DNA of the CDR3: TGTGCCATCAGTGAGGACGAATCCTATCAGCCCCAGCATTTT. Protein product: CAISEDESYQPQHF.

In this sample, this clonotype turned up a few times. This rearrangement joins TRBV7-9 to TRBJ2-2, with D possibly TRBD1 on 5 matching bases. The CDR3 totals 17 residues. CDR1 and CDR2 (germline): SEHNR, FQNEAQ (reference sequence). Trimming pared 5 bases from V and 2 bases from J, leaving 18 bases between. The CDR3 DNA reads as TGTGCCAGCAGCCTGAAAGGATGGCAGGGAAACACCGGGGAGCTGTTTTTT. Its translation: CASSLKGWQGNTGELFF.

This clonotype was counted a few times. The chain carries TRBV12-3 or TRBV12-4 and TRBJ1-1; D call uncertain. The CDR3 totals 15 residues. V dropped 6 bases and J dropped 3 bases, with 17 bases sitting between them. CDR3 sequence: CASSLTGPLDTEAFF. In nucleotides, the CDR3 is TGTGCCAGCAGCCTGACTGGACCGTTAGACACTGAAGCTTTCTTT.

This clonotype was picked up one time. The chain employs TRBV20-1 and TRBJ1-2, with D tentatively TRBD1 (5 bases). The V end lost 0 bases, the J end lost 0 bases, and 14 bases lay between the germline ends. The CDR3 sequence is 16 residues long. CDR1 and CDR2 (germline): DFQATT, SNEGSKA (reference sequence). CDR3 protein: CSARDRGAPTNYGYTF. The CDR3 nucleotides are TGCAGTGCTAGAGATCGTGGGGCCCCCACTAACTATGGCTACACCTTC.

This clonotype was observed a few times. The chain combines TRBV6-2 or TRBV6-3 with TRBJ2-7; the D gene is possibly TRBD1 (8 bases). Trimming removed 6 bases from V and 3 bases from J, with 15 bases in between. Germline CDR1 MNHEY, CDR2 SVGEGT. The CDR3 has 14 amino acids. CDR3 region: CASRSGTGRYEQYF. CDR3 nucleotide sequence: TGTGCCAGCAGGAGCGGGACAGGTCGCTACGAGCAGTACTTC.

With respect to this clonotype: A much more abundant neighbour one base away suggests this may be a read error. CDR3 loop: CASSWQGGNIEAFF. The CDR3 DNA reads as TGTGCCAGCAGCTGGCAGGGAGGGAACATTGAAGCTTTCTTT. The chain links TRBV7-9 to TRBJ1-1; TRBD1 is a possible D gene (5 bases). Germline V lookup: CDR1 SEHNR, CDR2 FQNEAQ (reference sequence). The CDR3 is made up of 14 amino acids.

V is TRBV12-3 or TRBV12-4 and J is TRBJ2-3; D is uncertain. The CDR3 spans 14 residues. V dropped 5 bases and J dropped 5 bases, with 14 bases sitting between them. CDR3 residues: CASSHFSRVDTQYF. The CDR3 coding sequence is TGTGCCAGCAGTCACTTTTCAAGGGTAGATACGCAGTATTTT.

The gene calls are TRBV29-1 and TRBJ2-7; 7 bases are a match to TRBD1. The length of the CDR3 is 12 residues. Germline loops: CDR1 SQVTM, CDR2 ANQGSEA. V was pared by 7 bases and J by 1 base, with 4 bases of the junction left unmatched. CDR3 loop: CSAGTASYEQYF. In nucleotides, the CDR3 is TGCAGCGCCGGGACAGCTTCCTACGAGCAGTACTTC.

This rearrangement joins TRBV6-2 or TRBV6-3 to TRBJ2-7; D remains ambiguous. This CDR3 is built from 15 residues. V was pared by 7 bases and J by 1 base, with 17 bases between. From germline, CDR1 is MNHEY and CDR2 SVGEGT. CDR3 coding DNA: TGTGCCAGCAACCTTGGACCAGGCCAATCCTACGAGCAGTACTTC. It specifies CASNLGPGQSYEQYF.

The chain is built from TRBV4-1 and TRBJ1-2; D might be TRBD1 (6 bases). The CDR3 is 13 amino acids. Germline V gives CDR1 MGHRA, CDR2 YSYEKL. V lost 5 bases, J lost 4 bases, and 11 bases lay in between. CDR3 in amino acids: CASSKTGLYGYTF. For the CDR3, the DNA is TGCGCCAGCAGCAAGACAGGCCTCTATGGCTACACCTTC.